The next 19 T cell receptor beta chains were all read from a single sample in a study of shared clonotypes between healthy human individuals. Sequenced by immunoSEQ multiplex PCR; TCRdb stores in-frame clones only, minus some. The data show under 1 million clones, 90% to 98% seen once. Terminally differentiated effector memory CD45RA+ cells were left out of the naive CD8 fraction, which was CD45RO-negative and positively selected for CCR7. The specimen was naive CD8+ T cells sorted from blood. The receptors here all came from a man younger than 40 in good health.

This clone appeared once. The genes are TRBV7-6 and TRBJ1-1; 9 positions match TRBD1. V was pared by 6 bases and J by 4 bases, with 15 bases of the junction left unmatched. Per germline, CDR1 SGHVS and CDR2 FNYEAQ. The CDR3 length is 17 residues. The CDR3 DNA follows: TGTGCCAGCAGTAATATCCGGGACAGGGTGAGGGGCACTGAAGCTTTCTTT. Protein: CASSNIRDRVRGTEAFF.

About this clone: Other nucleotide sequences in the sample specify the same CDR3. The DNA of the CDR3 is TGTGCCAGCAGCCCAGGACAGGGGAACACTGAAGCTTTCTTT. Protein: CASSPGQGNTEAFF. The chain is built from TRBV7-9 and TRBJ1-1; TRBD1 matches 8 bases. The V and J ends lost 5 bases and 1 base, in that order; junction bases with no gene match: 3. The CDR3 is 14 amino acids. Germline V gives CDR1 SEHNR, CDR2 FQNEAQ (reference sequence).

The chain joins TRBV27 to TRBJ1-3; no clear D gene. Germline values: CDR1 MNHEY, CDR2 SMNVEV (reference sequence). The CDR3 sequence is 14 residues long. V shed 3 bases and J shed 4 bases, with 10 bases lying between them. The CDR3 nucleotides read TGTGCCAGCAGTTTTTCCAAGTCGGGAAACACCATATATTTT. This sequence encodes CASSFSKSGNTIYF.

CDR3 protein: CASSGLAGEISANTGELFF. The CDR3 region has the DNA TGCGCCAGCAGCGGACTAGCGGGAGAGATATCCGCGAACACCGGGGAGCTGTTTTTT. V is TRBV4-3 and J is TRBJ2-2; 13 bases match TRBD2. This CDR3 has 19 amino acids. J gave up 0 bases and V 5 bases, and 9 bases lay outside the gene matches. The germline gives CDR1 LGHNA, CDR2 YSLEER.

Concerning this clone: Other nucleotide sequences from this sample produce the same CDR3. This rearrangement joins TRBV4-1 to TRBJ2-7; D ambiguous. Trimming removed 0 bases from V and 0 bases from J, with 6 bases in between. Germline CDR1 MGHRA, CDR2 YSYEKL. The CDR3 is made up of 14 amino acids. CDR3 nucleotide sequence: TGCGCCAGCAGCCAAGATGCAGGCTCCTACGAGCAGTACTTC. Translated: CASSQDAGSYEQYF.

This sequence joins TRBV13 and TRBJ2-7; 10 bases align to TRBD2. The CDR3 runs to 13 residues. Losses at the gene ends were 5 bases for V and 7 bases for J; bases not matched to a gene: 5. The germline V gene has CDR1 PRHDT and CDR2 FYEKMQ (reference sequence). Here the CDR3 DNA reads TGTGCCAGCAGCCCGGGACTAGCGAAAGAGCAGTACTTC. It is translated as CASSPGLAKEQYF.

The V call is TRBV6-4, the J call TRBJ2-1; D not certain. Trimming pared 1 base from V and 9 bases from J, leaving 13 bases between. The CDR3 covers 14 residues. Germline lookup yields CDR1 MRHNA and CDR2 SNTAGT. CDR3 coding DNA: TGTGCCAGCAGTGACTTCAACTCTGGCAGTGAGCAGTTCTTC. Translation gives CASSDFNSGSEQFF.

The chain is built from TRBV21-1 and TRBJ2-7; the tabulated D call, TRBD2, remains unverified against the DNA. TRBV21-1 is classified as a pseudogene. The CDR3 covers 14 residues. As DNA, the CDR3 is TGTGCCAGGATGACGCCGACTAGTAGTTACGAGCAGTACTTC. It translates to CARMTPTSSYEQYF.

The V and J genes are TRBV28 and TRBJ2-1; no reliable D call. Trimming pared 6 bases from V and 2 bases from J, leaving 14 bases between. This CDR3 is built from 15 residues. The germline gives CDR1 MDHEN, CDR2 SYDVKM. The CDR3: CASSVPGIAYNEQFF. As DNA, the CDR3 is TGTGCCAGCAGCGTACCCGGAATAGCCTACAATGAGCAGTTCTTC.

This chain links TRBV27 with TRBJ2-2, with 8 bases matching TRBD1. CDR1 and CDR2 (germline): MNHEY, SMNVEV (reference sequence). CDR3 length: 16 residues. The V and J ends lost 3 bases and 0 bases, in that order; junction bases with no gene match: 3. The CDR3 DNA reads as TGTGCCAGCAGTTTGCTGACAGGGGCGAACACCGGGGAGCTGTTTTTT. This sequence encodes CASSLLTGANTGELFF.

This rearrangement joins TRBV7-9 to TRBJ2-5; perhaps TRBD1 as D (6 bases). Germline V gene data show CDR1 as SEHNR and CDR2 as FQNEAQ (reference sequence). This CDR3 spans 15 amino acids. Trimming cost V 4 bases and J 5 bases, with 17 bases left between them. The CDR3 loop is CASSSTTGFWETQYF. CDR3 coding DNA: TGTGCCAGCAGCTCTACTACAGGGTTTTGGGAGACCCAGTACTTC.

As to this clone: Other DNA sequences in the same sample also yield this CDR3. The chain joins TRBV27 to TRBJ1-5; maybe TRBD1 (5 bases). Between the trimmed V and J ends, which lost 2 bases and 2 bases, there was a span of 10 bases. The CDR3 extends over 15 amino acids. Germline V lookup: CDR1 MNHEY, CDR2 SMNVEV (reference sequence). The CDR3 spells CASSLGRGGNQPQHF. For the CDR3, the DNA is TGTGCCAGCAGTTTAGGTAGGGGTGGCAATCAGCCCCAGCATTTT.

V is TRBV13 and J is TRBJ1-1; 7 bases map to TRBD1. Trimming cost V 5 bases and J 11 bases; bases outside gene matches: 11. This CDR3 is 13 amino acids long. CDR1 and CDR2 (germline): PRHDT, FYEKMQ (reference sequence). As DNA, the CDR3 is TGTGCCAGCAGCCAGCCCCCGGGACAGATGGCTTTCTTT. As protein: CASSQPPGQMAFF.

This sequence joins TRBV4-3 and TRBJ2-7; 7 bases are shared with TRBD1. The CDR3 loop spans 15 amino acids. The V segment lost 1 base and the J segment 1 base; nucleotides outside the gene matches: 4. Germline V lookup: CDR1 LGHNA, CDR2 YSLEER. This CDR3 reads CASSQGRQGSYEQYF. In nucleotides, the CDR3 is TGCGCCAGCAGCCAAGGCCGACAGGGATCCTACGAGCAGTACTTC.

The CDR3 is CASSYSTGGGEKLFF. The DNA of the CDR3 is TGTGCCAGCAGTTACTCGACAGGGGGCGGTGAAAAACTGTTTTTT. This sequence joins TRBV6-5 and TRBJ1-4; 10 nucleotides line up with TRBD1. CDR1 and CDR2 from the germline V gene are MNHEY and SVGAGI. This CDR3 spans 15 amino acids. V dropped 0 bases and J dropped 7; count of bases not matched to a gene: 2.

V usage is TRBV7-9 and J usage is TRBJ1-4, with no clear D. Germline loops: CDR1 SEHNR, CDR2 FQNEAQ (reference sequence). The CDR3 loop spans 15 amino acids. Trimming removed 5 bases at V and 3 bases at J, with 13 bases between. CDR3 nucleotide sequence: TGTGCCAGCAGCGCCGGGCAGTCTGCTAATGAAAAACTGTTTTTT. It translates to CASSAGQSANEKLFF.

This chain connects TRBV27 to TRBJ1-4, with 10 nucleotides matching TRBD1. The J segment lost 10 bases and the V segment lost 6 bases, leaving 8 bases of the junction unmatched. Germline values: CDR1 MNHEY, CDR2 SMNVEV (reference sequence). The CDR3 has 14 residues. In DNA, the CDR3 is TGTGCCAGCAGGGATCGGACAGGGGGAGGAAAACTGTTTTTT. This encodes CASRDRTGGGKLFF. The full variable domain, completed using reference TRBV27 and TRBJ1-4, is EAQVTQNPRYLITVTGKKLTVTCSQNMNHEYMSWYRQDPGLGLRQIYYSMNVEVTDKGDVPEGYKVSRKEKRNFPLILESPSPNQTSLYFCASRDRTGGGKLFFGSGTQLSVL.

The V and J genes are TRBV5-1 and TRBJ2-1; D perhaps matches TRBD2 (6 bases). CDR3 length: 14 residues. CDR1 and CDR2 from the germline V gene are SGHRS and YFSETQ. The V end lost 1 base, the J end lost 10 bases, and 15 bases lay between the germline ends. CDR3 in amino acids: CASSLIRGRGEQFF. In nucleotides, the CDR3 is TGCGCCAGCAGCTTGATTCGGGGGAGAGGAGAGCAGTTCTTC.

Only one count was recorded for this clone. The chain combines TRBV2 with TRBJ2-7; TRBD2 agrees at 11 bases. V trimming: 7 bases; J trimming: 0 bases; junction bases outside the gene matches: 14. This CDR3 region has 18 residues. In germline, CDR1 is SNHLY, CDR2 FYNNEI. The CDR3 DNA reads TGTGCCAGCATGCAGACAGACCTAGCGGGAGGACCCTCCTACGAGCAGTACTTC. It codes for CASMQTDLAGGPSYEQYF.